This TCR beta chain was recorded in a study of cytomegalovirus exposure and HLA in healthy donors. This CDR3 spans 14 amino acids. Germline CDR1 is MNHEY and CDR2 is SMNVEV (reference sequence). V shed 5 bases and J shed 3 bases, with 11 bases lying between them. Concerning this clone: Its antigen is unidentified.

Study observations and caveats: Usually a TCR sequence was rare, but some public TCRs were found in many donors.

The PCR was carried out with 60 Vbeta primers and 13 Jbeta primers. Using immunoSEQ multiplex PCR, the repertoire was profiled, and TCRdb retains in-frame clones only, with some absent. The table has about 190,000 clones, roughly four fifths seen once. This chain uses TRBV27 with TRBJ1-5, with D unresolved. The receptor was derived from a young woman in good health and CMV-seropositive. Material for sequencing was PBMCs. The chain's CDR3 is CASSAGSSNQPQHF. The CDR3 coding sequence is TGTGCCAGCAGTGCCGGGAGTTCCAATCAGCCCCAGCATTTT.